This T cell receptor (beta chain) was identified in a study of cytomegalovirus exposure and HLA in healthy donors. Notes on this clone: Its specificity is unknown.

CDR1 is MDHEN and CDR2 is SYDVKM in the germline V gene. This CDR3 region has 15 residues. V lost 6 bases, J lost 3 bases, and 9 bases stayed unmatched. It was with 60 Vbeta and 13 Jbeta primers that the PCR ran. TCRdb's copy holds only in-frame clones and misses some; the assay was immunoSEQ multiplex PCR. This sample has some 160,000 clones; approximately 80% occur once, and the top ten carry 4.3%. Whole-study results and caveats: Altogether, about 160 TCR beta chains were recorded as cytomegalovirus-associated. As a later analysis showed, a missense DCLRE1C variant was linked to trimming of TCR beta V- and J-genes.

Though probably carrying unrecorded immune exposures, donors were nominally healthy at sampling. The sequenced sample consisted of PBMCs. The TCR sequence derives from a woman aged 40 to 50 in good health and CMV-seropositive. This chain uses TRBV28 with TRBJ1-1, with 8 bases that match TRBD1. The DNA for the CDR3 is TGTGCCAGCAGCAATGCAGGGGGCAGGCACACTGAAGCTTTCTTT. The encoded protein is CASSNAGGRHTEAFF.